The 7 T cell receptor beta chains below were found in one sample sequenced in a study of blood T cell repertoires in COVID-19. Assay: immunoSEQ multiplex PCR; the TCRdb copy retains only in-frame clones and omits some. The repertoire has 200,000 to 250,000 clones, roughly 87% of them found once; the top ten carry 1.9%. Specimen: peripheral blood. The receptors here all came from a man aged 40-50 years with active or convalescent COVID-19.

This clone came up many times. The chain joins TRBV4-1 to TRBJ1-5; 9 positions match TRBD1. The junction had 6 bases not matched to a gene; V was cut back by 0 bases and J by 9 bases. CDR3 length: 15 residues. The germline V gene encodes CDR1 MGHRA and CDR2 YSYEKL. The CDR3: CASSQETDRGWPQHF. In nucleotides, the CDR3 is TGCGCCAGCAGCCAAGAAACGGACAGGGGCTGGCCCCAGCATTTT.

This chain uses TRBV19 with TRBJ2-6; TRBD1 aligns across 11 bases. Germline CDR1 reads LNHDA; CDR2 reads SQIVND (reference sequence). The CDR3 length is 17 residues. The DNA of the CDR3 is TGTGCGACGGTCCGGGACAGGGGGGAATCTGGGGCCAACGTCCTGACTTTC. It yields the protein CATVRDRGESGANVLTF.

Regarding this clone: Other DNA sequences from this sample encode an identical CDR3 as well. V usage is TRBV7-9 and J usage is TRBJ1-5; D is undetermined. V lost 4 bases and J lost 4, with 5 bases in between. Looked up from germline, CDR1 is SEHNR and CDR2 is FQNEAQ (reference sequence). This CDR3 has 12 residues. The CDR3 DNA reads TGTGCCAGCAGCTCACAAAATCAGCCCCAGCATTTT. Protein: CASSSQNQPQHF. Using reference TRBV7-9 and TRBJ1-5 for the parts outside the CDR3, the full variable domain is DTGVSQNPRHKITKRGQNVTFRCDPISEHNRLYWYRQTLGQGPEFLTYFQNEAQLEKSRLLSDRFSAERPKGSFSTLEIQRTEQGDSAMYLCASSSQNQPQHFGDGTRLSIL.

The CDR3: CASSPDRGFGTGELFF. CDR3 coding DNA: TGTGCCAGCAGCCCGGACAGGGGGTTTGGCACCGGGGAGCTGTTTTTT. The chain uses TRBV9 and TRBJ2-2; 10 nucleotides line up with TRBD1. Germline-derived CDR1 and CDR2 are SGDLS and YYNGEE. V dropped 4 bases and J dropped 4; count of bases not matched to a gene: 7. CDR3 length: 16 amino acids.

The chain links TRBV9 to TRBJ2-1, with D possibly being TRBD2 (6 bases). Germline CDR1 reads SGDLS; CDR2 reads YYNGEE. The V end was cut by 4 bases, the J end by 0 bases, with 11 bases between. The CDR3 has 15 residues. The CDR3 sequence: CASSSDGSSYNEQFF. CDR3 coding DNA: TGTGCCAGCAGCTCCGACGGGAGCTCCTACAATGAGCAGTTCTTC.

The V call is TRBV3-1 (or the pseudogene TRBV3-2), the J call TRBJ1-6; D unclear. Trimming pared 2 bases from V and 7 bases from J, leaving 6 bases between. Germline CDR1 is LGHDT and CDR2 is YNNKEL (reference sequence). The CDR3 totals 13 residues. The CDR3 DNA reads as TGTGCCAGCAGCCAATCTAGAAATTCACCCCTCCACTTT. Translation gives CASSQSRNSPLHF.

V is TRBV6-5 and J is TRBJ2-7; D is possibly TRBD1 (6 bases). The CDR3 extends over 15 amino acids. CDR1 is MNHEY, CDR2 SVGAGI, per germline. Between the trimmed V and J ends, which lost 4 bases and 3 bases, there was a span of 16 bases. CDR3 nucleotide sequence: TGTGCCAGCAGTTCCCTAGGGGACAACCGCTACGAGCAGTACTTC. This codes for CASSSLGDNRYEQYF.